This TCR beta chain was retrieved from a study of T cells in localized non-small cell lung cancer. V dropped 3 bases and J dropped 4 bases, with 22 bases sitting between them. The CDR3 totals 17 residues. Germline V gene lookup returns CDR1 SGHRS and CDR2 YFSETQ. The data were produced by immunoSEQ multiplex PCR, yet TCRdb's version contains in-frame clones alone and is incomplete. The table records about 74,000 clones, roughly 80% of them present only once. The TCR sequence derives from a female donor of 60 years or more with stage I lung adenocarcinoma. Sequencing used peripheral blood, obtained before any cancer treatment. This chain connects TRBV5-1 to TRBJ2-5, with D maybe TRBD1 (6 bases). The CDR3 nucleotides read TGCGCCAGCAGCTCGGCACGGGGTGGACAGACCCCAGAGACCCAGTACTTC. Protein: CASSSARGGQTPETQYF. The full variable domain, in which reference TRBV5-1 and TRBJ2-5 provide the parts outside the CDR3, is KAGVTQTPRYLIKTRGQQVTLSCSPISGHRSVSWYQQTPGQGLQFLFEYFSETQRNKGNFPGRFSGRQFSNSRSEMNVSTLELGDSALYLCASSSARGGQTPETQYFGPGTRLLVL.